One and the same sample provided the 3 T cell receptor beta chains below, sequenced in a study of cytomegalovirus exposure and HLA in healthy donors (dated by TCRdb to about 2017). Library preparation used the immunoSEQ multiplex PCR assay. For the multiplex PCR, a mixture combining 60 forward primers for TCR Vbeta segments and 13 reverse primers for TCR Jbeta segments was used. TCRdb re-hosts the immuneACCESS table, in-frame sequences only. Its copies lack some clones; in the studies checked, an unresolved V gene accounts for under half of them, and the cause for the rest is not known. The sample profile shows about 160,000 clones; around 77% of them were found once. Of the sample, approximately 1.4% is held by the ten largest clones. Sequences were obtained from PBMCs. The receptors were sampled from a man aged 60-69 years in good health and CMV-seronegative.

This sequence joins TRBV27 and TRBJ1-6, with D possibly TRBD1 on 5 matching bases. V dropped 5 bases and J dropped 6 bases, with 14 bases sitting between them. Germline loops: CDR1 MNHEY, CDR2 SMNVEV (reference sequence). The CDR3 covers 15 residues. The CDR3 DNA sequence: TGTGCCAGCAGTGAGTCGGCAGGGATTAATTCACCCCTCCACTTT. This encodes CASSESAGINSPLHF.

V gene TRBV7-9 combines with J gene TRBJ2-7, with 7 bases identical to TRBD1. The length of the CDR3 is 16 residues. J was trimmed by 2 bases and V by 1 base; bases with no gene match: 8. Germline lookup yields CDR1 SEHNR and CDR2 FQNEAQ (reference sequence). The CDR3 sequence is CASSLGLPGQTYEQYF. CDR3 DNA sequence: TGTGCCAGCAGCTTAGGTCTCCCGGGACAGACCTACGAGCAGTACTTC. Drawing the rest from reference TRBV7-9 and TRBJ2-7, the complete variable domain is DTGVSQNPRHKITKRGQNVTFRCDPISEHNRLYWYRQTLGQGPEFLTYFQNEAQLEKSRLLSDRFSAERPKGSFSTLEIQRTEQGDSAMYLCASSLGLPGQTYEQYFGPGTRLTVT.

J is TRBJ2-1 and V is TRBV28; a possible D gene is TRBD1 (6 bases). Germline V gene data show CDR1 as MDHEN and CDR2 as SYDVKM. The CDR3 consists of 16 residues. The V end lost 2 bases, the J end lost 5 bases, and 16 bases lay between the germline ends. CDR3 in amino acids: CASSLTLGGSNNEQFF. The CDR3, as DNA: TGTGCCAGCAGTTTAACCCTTGGGGGCTCAAACAATGAGCAGTTCTTC.